This T cell receptor beta chain was sequenced for a study of blood T cell repertoires in COVID-19. Background on the study: The origin of the acute and convalescent COVID-19 samples was the United States, Italy and Spain. Sample material is recorded as cDNA or gDNA derived from T cells, B-cell-depleted T cells, or PBMCs.

As handled by the study authors: Estimated nucleated cell counts came from reference gene primer amplification. The repertoire was sequenced with immunoSEQ multiplex PCR; TCRdb's copy has only in-frame clones and lacks some. Clonal size and the V and J genes are those of that table, whereas D and trimming came from the DNA. The sample has around 25,000 clones, nearly 90% seen once; the top ten hold roughly 10%. This CDR3 is 14 amino acids long. CDR1 is SGHKS, CDR2 YYEKEE, per germline (reference sequence). Deletions cut 7 bases from V and 6 bases from J, with 16 bases between. This TCR was recovered from a man between 65 and 79 years old with acute or convalescent COVID-19. This chain uses TRBV5-5 with TRBJ1-4; D perhaps matches TRBD1 (6 bases). Sequencing used peripheral blood. DNA for the CDR3: TGTGCCAGCTCCTCCTCAGGGACACATGAAAAACTGTTTTTT. Translating it yields CASSSSGTHEKLFF.